These T cell receptor beta chains were read from a single sample in a study of OX40 agonist ivuxolimab in advanced cancers. Clones were sequenced by immunoSEQ multiplex PCR, and TCRdb holds only the in-frame ones, with some missing. The profile covers roughly 49,000 clones, with about 88% appearing a single time and 52% taken by the ten largest. The sample here was CD4+ or CD8+ T cells sorted from blood, taken in a trial of the OX40 agonist ivuxolimab. Receptors were obtained from an adult with an advanced solid tumor such as melanoma, head and neck, liver or kidney cancer. The CDR3 runs from the conserved cysteine through the conserved F or W.

V	J	CDR3
TRBV5-4	TRBJ2-1	CASSLGLASYNEQFF
TRBV19	TRBJ1-1	CASSKGQGRLYTEAFF
TRBV29-1	TRBJ2-1	CSVEGTKSSYNEQFF
TRBV10-3	TRBJ1-3	CATRGSGNTIYF
TRBV19	TRBJ2-2	CASSAGTVTWELFF
TRBV29-1	TRBJ2-1	CSVGGVSYNEQFF
TRBV7-8	TRBJ2-2	CATTVHTGELFF
TRBV29-1	TRBJ2-5	CSVGYRLAGETQYF
TRBV13	TRBJ1-6	CASRSSPNNSPLHF
TRBV28	TRBJ2-7	CASSSRLASEQYF
TRBV4-1	TRBJ2-7	CASSPDGSVFYEQYF
TRBV30	TRBJ1-4	CAWSPSHRPSDGGLNEKLFF
TRBV18	TRBJ2-7	CASSPPGQGSNEQYF
TRBV30	TRBJ2-1	CASGAYNEQFF
TRBV19	TRBJ1-1	CASGQGGLTEAFF
TRBV28	TRBJ2-5	CASSLKGTQYF
TRBV4-3	TRBJ2-2	CASRWSVLNTGELFF
TRBV2	TRBJ1-2	CASSELIWDRKYYGYTF
TRBV20-1	TRBJ2-5	CSVHSQETQYF
TRBV19	TRBJ1-5	CASSITPGSNQPQHF
TRBV27	TRBJ2-7	CASSLGTGLIYEQYF
TRBV4-1	TRBJ2-3	CASSRTSGGADTQYF
TRBV18	TRBJ2-1	CASSPVGNEQFF
TRBV15	TRBJ2-7	CATSSSSSSYEQYF
TRBV5-1	TRBJ2-1	CASSWTTGNEQFF
TRBV9	TRBJ2-1	CASSEGGGEQFF
TRBV5-1	TRBJ2-3	CASSLADSTYTQYF
TRBV16	NA	CASSQFTGLEQYF
TRBV19	NA	CACGATTDEQYF
TRBV4-3	TRBJ2-3	CASSQMLAGVTDTQYF
TRBV7-3	TRBJ2-2	CASSLGPRENTGELFF
TRBV6-1	TRBJ1-3	CASTEGVYGNTIYF
TRBV2	TRBJ2-7	CASSDSGEWEQYF
TRBV2	TRBJ2-7	CASAYTSYEQYF
TRBV2	TRBJ2-3	CASSERTGSDTQYF
TRBV19	TRBJ1-2	CASSISGRWGAGNYGYTF
TRBV7-2	TRBJ1-1	CASSLTSGTGRTEAFF
TRBV7-3	TRBJ2-7	CASSLAAGDTYEQYF
TRBV2	TRBJ1-2	CASSPLSADYGYTF
TRBV6-5	TRBJ1-2	CASRYGQNYGYTF
TRBV12-5	TRBJ2-1	CASGLESGLAGVNEQFF
TRBV14	TRBJ2-1	CASSQDPGFNNEQFF
TRBV5-1	TRBJ2-6	CASSRETDGTSGANVLTF
TRBV7-2	TRBJ1-1	CASSPTDRTQSMNTEAFF
TRBV6-5	TRBJ1-1	CASSRRGGNTEAFF
TRBV29-1	TRBJ2-7	CSVGQGYSYEQYF
TRBV5-5	TRBJ2-3	CASSFGDRGLDTQYF
TRBV1	TRBJ1-5	CTSSQGGPGQPQHF
TRBV6-1	TRBJ1-5	CASSAGQASGQPQHF
TRBV4-3	TRBJ2-2	CASSLGQSNTGELFF
TRBV11-2	TRBJ1-2	CASSLGPVGQGPGGGYTF
TRBV2	TRBJ2-5	CASSRQGSETQYF
TRBV19	TRBJ1-4	CASSAQSSEKLFF
TRBV5-1	TRBJ1-1	CASSPLNRSEAFF
TRBV10-1	TRBJ2-3	CASSLLAGLTDTQYF
TRBV5-5	TRBJ1-4	CASSLEGNLVKLFF
TRBV10-3	TRBJ2-7	CAIRETGGHEQYF
TRBV9	TRBJ1-1	CASSSTALNTEAFF
TRBV11-3	TRBJ2-7	CASSLRSGTSYEQYF
TRBV27	TRBJ2-7	CASSLEQGVDEQYF